Listed below are T cell receptor beta chains from one sample, sequenced in a study of identical twins. A single record per CDR3 protein comes from TCRdb applying MiXCR to the 5' RACE reads. The sample carries about 530,000 distinct CDR3 sequences, over 12% recorded once. The data were also submitted as part of a second study, on yellow fever vaccine responses in identical twins.

The specimen was CD4+ T cells sorted from blood. The receptors derive from a woman between 18 and 29 years old in good health. Both conserved end residues are part of each CDR3. D genes are given only for firm matches. The size of a clone is reported for some rows only, either as once, few or many, or as a class for expanded clones.

j_call clone_size d_call v_call cdr3_nt cdr3_aa
TRBJ1-1 - - TRBV18 TGTGCCAGCTCACCCAGGCAGGTCAACACTGAAGCTTTCTTT CASSPRQVNTEAFF
TRBJ2-2 - TRBD2 TRBV5-1 TGCGCCAGCAGCTGGGCCACTAGCGGGGGGCCCGGGGAGCTGTTTTTT CASSWATSGGPGELFF
TRBJ2-6 few - TRBV20-1 TGCAGTGCTAGACCGCAGGGTGCTGGGGCCAACGTCCTGACTTTC CSARPQGAGANVLTF
TRBJ2-3 - - TRBV6-1 TGTGCCAGCAGGACCCGGGACGGTGACACAGATACGCAGTATTTT CASRTRDGDTDTQYF
TRBJ2-2 few TRBD2 TRBV20-1 TGCAGTGCACCTGGACTAGTTGGCGGGGAGCTGTTTTTT CSAPGLVGGELFF
TRBJ2-5 few TRBD1 TRBV20-1 TGCAGTGCTAGAGATACAGGGGGGATCCAAGAGACCCAGTACTTC CSARDTGGIQETQYF
TRBJ1-2 few TRBD1 TRBV5-1 TGCGCCAGCAGCGAGGACAGGGCGCTTGGCTACACCTTC CASSEDRALGYTF
TRBJ2-3 - - TRBV29-1 TGCAGCGGCCTGGCCGGGAGCACAGATACGCAGTATTTT CSGLAGSTDTQYF
TRBJ2-3 - - TRBV20-1 TGCAGTGCGCAAGCCCGGGGGCTATCGGGCACAGATACGCAGTATTTT CSAQARGLSGTDTQYF
TRBJ1-2 few TRBD1 TRBV5-1 TGCGCCAGCAGCCCAGGGACAGGGGGCGTCTATGGCTACACCTTC CASSPGTGGVYGYTF
TRBJ2-1 few - TRBV7-9 TGTGCCAGTCCCAATGAGCAGTTCTTC CASPNEQFF
TRBJ2-5 many - TRBV12-3/TRBV12-4 TGTGCCAGCAGGTCGGGTGCAAAAGAGACCCAGTACTTC CASRSGAKETQYF
TRBJ2-7 - TRBD1 TRBV11-2 TGTGCCAGCACCTCCGGTGAACAGGGGATCTACGAGCAGTACTTC CASTSGEQGIYEQYF
TRBJ2-5 few TRBD2 TRBV2 TGTGCCAGCAGTGGGCTAGCGGTCGGGACCCAGTACTTC CASSGLAVGTQYF
TRBJ1-2 few TRBD1 TRBV25-1 TGTGCCAGCAGTATTGACAGGGGCGGGGTTGACTATGGCTACACCTTC CASSIDRGGVDYGYTF
TRBJ2-7 - - TRBV5-5 TGTGCCAGCAGCTCACTGATGACCTACGAGCAGTACTTC CASSSLMTYEQYF
TRBJ2-2 few TRBD2 TRBV5-1 TGCGCCAGCAGCTTGTCAACACCGGGACTAGAGAACACCGGGGAGCTGTTTTTT CASSLSTPGLENTGELFF
TRBJ1-3 - TRBD1 TRBV18 TGTGCCAGCTCACCACCGGGACAGACGTTCTCTGGAAACACCATATATTTT CASSPPGQTFSGNTIYF
TRBJ2-5 few TRBD2 TRBV3-1 TGTGCCAGCAGCCAAGGAGGACTAGCGGGGGGGCCTATGGAGACCCAGTACTTC CASSQGGLAGGPMETQYF
TRBJ2-3 few TRBD2 TRBV28 TGTGCCAGCAGTTTGATCGGGACTAGCGGGGTCCCTCTCACAGATACGCAGTATTTT CASSLIGTSGVPLTDTQYF